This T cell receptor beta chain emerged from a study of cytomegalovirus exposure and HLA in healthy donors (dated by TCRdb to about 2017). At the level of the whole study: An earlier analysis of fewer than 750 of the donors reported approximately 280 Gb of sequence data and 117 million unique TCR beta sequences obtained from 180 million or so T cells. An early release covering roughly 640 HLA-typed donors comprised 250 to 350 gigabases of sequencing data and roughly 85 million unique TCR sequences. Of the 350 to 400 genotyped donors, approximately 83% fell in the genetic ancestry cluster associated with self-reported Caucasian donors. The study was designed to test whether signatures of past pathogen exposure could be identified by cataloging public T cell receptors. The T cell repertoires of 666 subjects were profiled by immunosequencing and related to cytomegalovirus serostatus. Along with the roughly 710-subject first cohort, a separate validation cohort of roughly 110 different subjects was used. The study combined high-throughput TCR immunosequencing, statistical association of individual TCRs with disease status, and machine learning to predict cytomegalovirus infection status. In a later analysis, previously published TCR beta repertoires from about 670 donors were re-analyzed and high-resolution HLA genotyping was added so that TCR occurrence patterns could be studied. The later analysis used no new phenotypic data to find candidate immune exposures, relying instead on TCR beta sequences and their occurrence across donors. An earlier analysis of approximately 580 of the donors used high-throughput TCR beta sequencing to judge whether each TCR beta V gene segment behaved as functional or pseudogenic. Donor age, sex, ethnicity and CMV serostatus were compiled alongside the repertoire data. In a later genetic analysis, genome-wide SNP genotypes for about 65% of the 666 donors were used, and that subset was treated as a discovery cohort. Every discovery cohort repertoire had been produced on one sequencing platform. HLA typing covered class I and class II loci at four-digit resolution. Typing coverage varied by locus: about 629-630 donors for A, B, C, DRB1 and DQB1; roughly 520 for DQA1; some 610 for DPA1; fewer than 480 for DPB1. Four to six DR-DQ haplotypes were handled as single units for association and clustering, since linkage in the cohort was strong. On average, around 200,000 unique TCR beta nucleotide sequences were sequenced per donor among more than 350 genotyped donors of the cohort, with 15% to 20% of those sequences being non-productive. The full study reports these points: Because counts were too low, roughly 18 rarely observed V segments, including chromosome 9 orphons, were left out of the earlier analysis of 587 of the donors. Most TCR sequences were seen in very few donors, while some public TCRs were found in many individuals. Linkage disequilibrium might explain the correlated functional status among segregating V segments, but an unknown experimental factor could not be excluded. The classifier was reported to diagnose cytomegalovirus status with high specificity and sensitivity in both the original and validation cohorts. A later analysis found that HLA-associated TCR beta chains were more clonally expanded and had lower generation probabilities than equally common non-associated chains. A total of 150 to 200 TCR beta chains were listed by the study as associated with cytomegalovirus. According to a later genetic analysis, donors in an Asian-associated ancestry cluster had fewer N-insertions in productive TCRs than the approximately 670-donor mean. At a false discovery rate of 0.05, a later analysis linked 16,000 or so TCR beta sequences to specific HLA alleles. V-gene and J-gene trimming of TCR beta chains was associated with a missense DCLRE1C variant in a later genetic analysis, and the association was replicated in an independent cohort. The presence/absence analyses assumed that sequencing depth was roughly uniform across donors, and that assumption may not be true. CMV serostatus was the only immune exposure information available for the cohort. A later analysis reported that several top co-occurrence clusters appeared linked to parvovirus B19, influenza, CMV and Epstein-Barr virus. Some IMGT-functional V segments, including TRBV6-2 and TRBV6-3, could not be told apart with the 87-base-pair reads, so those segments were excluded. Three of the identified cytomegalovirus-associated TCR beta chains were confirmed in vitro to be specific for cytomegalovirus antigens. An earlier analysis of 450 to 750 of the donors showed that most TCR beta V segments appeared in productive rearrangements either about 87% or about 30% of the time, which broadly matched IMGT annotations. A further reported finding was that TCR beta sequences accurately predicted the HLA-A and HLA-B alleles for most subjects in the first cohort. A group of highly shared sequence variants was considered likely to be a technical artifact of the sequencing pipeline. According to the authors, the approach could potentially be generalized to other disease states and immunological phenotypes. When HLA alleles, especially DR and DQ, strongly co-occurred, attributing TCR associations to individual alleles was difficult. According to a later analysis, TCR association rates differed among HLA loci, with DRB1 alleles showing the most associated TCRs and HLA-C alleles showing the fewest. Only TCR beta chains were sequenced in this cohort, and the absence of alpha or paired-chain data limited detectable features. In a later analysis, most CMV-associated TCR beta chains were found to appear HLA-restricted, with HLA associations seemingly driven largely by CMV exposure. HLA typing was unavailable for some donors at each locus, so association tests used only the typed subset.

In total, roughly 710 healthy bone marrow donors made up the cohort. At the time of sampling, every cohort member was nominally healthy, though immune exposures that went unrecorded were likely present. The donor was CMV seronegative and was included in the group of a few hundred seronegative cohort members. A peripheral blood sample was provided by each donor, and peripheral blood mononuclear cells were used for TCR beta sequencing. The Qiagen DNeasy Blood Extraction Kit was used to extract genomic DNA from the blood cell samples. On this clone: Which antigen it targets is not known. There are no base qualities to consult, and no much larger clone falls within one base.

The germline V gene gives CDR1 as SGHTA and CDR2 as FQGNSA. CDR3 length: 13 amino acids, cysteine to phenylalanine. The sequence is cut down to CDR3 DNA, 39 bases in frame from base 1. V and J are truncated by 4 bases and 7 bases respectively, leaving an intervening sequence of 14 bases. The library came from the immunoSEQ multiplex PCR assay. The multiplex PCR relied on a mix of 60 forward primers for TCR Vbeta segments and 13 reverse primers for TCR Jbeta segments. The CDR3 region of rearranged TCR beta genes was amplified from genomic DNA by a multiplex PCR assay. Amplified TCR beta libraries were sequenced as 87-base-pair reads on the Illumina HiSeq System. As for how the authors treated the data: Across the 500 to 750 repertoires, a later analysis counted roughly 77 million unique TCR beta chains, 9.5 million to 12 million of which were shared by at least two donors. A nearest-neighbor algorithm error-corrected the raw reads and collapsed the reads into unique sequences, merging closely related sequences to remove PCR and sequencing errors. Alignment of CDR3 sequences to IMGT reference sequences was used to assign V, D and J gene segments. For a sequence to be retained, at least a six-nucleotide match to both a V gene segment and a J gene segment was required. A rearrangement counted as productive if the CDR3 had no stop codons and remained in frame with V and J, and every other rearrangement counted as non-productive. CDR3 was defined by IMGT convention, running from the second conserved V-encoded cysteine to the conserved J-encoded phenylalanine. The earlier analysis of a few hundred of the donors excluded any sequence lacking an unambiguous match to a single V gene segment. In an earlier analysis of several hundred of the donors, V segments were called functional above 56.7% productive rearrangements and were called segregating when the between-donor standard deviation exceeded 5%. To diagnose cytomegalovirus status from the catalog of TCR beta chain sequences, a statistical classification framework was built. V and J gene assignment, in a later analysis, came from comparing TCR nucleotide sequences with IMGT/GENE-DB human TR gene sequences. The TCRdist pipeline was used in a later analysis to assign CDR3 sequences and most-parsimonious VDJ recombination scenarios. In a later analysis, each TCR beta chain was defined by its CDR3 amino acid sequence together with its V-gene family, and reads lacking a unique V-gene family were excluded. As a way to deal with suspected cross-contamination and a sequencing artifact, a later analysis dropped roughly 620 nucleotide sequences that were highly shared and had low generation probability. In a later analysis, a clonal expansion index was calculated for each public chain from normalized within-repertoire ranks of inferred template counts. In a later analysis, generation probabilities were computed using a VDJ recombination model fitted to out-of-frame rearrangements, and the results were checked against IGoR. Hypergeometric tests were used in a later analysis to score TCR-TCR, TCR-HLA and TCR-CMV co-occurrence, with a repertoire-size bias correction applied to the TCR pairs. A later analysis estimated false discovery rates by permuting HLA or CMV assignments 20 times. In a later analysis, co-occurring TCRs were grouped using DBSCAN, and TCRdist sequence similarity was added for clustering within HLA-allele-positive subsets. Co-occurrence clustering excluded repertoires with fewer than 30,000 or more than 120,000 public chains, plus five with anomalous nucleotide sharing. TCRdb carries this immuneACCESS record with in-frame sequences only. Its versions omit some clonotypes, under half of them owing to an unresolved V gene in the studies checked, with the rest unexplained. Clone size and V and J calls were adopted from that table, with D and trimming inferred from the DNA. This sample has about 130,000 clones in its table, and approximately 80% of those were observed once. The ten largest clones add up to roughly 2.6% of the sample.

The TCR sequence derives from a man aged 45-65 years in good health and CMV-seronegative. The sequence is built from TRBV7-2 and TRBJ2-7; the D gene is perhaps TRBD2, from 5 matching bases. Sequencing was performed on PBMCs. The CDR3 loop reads CASSSDYSLEQYF. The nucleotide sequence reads TGTGCCAGCAGCTCAGACTACAGCCTGGAGCAGTACTTC. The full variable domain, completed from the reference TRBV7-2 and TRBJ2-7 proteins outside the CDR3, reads GAGVSQSPSNKVTEKGKDVELRCDPISGHTALYWYRQSLGQGLEFLIYFQGNSAPDKSGLPSDRFSAERTGGSVSTLTIQRTQQEDSAVYLCASSSDYSLEQYFGPGTRLTVT.